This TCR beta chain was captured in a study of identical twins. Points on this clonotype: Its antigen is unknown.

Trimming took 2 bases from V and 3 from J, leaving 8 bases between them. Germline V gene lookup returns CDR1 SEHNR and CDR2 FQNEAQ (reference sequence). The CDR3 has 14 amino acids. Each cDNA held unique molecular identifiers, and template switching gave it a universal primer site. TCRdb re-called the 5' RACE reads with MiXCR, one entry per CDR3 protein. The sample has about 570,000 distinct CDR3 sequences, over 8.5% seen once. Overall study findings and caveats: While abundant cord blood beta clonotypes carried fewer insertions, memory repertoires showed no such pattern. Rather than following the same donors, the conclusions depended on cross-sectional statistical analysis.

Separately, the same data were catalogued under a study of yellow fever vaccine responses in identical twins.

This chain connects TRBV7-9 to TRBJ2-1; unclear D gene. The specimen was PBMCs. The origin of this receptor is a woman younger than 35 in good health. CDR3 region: CASSLSAFYNEQFF. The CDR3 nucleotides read TGTGCCAGCAGCTTATCGGCTTTCTACAATGAGCAGTTCTTC.